One sample yielded the 8 T cell receptor beta chains listed below, sequenced in a study of cytomegalovirus exposure and HLA in healthy donors. Primers: 60 Vbeta forward and 13 Jbeta reverse. Some clones are missing from TCRdb's copy, which holds only in-frame ones; the method was immunoSEQ multiplex PCR. The sample has 150,000 to 200,000 clones, roughly 74% seen once. Source material: PBMCs. The receptors were gathered from a woman younger than 45 in good health and CMV-seropositive.

This clone appeared once. The chain uses TRBV6-4 and TRBJ2-7; possibly TRBD1 for D (5 bases). CDR1 and CDR2 from the germline V gene are MRHNA and SNTAGT. The CDR3 sequence is 14 residues long. CDR3 region: CASSEPSQNPRVWV. As DNA, the CDR3 is TGTGCCAGCAGTGAACCGTCTCAGAACCCCAGGGTTTGGGTC.

This clone turned up a few times. The chain is built from TRBV15 and TRBJ1-4; D gene uncertain. The germline CDR1 and CDR2 sequences are LNHNV and YYDKDF (reference sequence). The CDR3 runs to 14 residues. The germline V and J ends were trimmed by 8 bases and 8 bases, with 18 bases remaining between them. The CDR3 spells CATSAGLEPEKLFF. As DNA, the CDR3 is TGTGCCACCTCCGCCGGCCTAGAACCGGAAAAACTGTTTTTT. Together with reference TRBV15 and TRBJ1-4, the CDR3 gives the full variable domain: DAMVIQNPRYQVTQFGKPVTLSCSQTLNHNVMYWYQQKSSQAPKLLFHYYDKDFNNEADTPDNFQSRRPNTSFCFLDIRSPGLGDTAMYLCATSAGLEPEKLFFGSGTQLSVL.

The chain has TRBV7-2 and TRBJ1-5; possible D gene TRBD1, 5 bases. Germline V gene sequence: CDR1 SGHTA, CDR2 FQGNSA. Between the trimmed V and J ends, which lost 6 bases and 7 bases, there was a span of 19 bases. The CDR3 has 15 amino acids. The CDR3 region is CASSSVLAQGQPQHF. In nucleotides, the CDR3 is TGTGCCAGCAGTTCTGTCTTGGCCCAGGGACAGCCCCAGCATTTT.

This chain connects TRBV4-1 to TRBJ2-7, with 9 bases lining up with TRBD2. The trim removed 1 base at V and 6 bases at J, leaving 7 bases unmatched. This CDR3 region has 15 residues. Germline CDR1 reads MGHRA; CDR2 reads YSYEKL. The CDR3 region has the DNA TGCGCCAGCAGCCAAGTTGTAGCGGGAGAAATCGAGCAGTACTTC. This gives the protein CASSQVVAGEIEQYF.

The chain links TRBV5-4 to TRBJ1-1; weak D call: TRBD1 (5 bases). CDR3 size: 16 residues. The germline V gene has CDR1 SGHNT and CDR2 YYREEE (reference sequence). The V and J ends lost 4 bases and 3 bases respectively, with 19 bases between them. Written as DNA, the CDR3 is TGTGCCAGCAGCCAGCCAGGGAGGGCGTGGGACACTGAAGCTTTCTTT. Its translation is CASSQPGRAWDTEAFF. The whole variable domain, filled in from reference TRBV5-4 and TRBJ1-1, reads ETGVTQSPTHLIKTRGQQVTLRCSSQSGHNTVSWYQQALGQGPQFIFQYYREEENGRGNFPPRFSGLQFPNYSSELNVNALELDDSALYLCASSQPGRAWDTEAFFGQGTRLTVV.

This clone has a handful of counts. This sequence joins TRBV13 and TRBJ1-5, with 7 bases lining up with TRBD1. This CDR3 has 15 residues. V was clipped by 0 bases and J by 7 bases; unmatched bases: 6. Germline V gene data show CDR1 as PRHDT and CDR2 as FYEKMQ (reference sequence). DNA for the CDR3: TGTGCCAGCAGCTTAGGCGGGGACAGAACACAGCCCCAGCATTTT. It yields the protein CASSLGGDRTQPQHF.

This chain links TRBV28 with TRBJ2-1; no definite D call. V was pared by 5 bases and J by 6 bases, with 14 bases between. There are 14 residues in the CDR3. Germline V gives CDR1 MDHEN, CDR2 SYDVKM. CDR3 region: CASSPLKETNEQFF. CDR3 nucleotide sequence: TGTGCCAGCAGTCCCCTGAAGGAGACCAATGAGCAGTTCTTC. Full variable domain (missing parts from reference TRBV28 and TRBJ2-1): DVKVTQSSRYLVKRTGEKVFLECVQDMDHENMFWYRQDPGLGLRLIYFSYDVKMKEKGDIPEGYSVSREKKERFSLILESASTNQTSMYLCASSPLKETNEQFFGPGTRLTVL.

V usage is TRBV2 and J usage is TRBJ1-1; 7 bases are shared with TRBD1. The CDR3 extends over 15 amino acids. Germline trimming cut 9 bases from V and 3 bases from J; bases unmatched to any gene: 13. Germline assignment: CDR1 SNHLY and CDR2 FYNNEI. The CDR3 nucleotides read TGTGCCAGGAAGGACAGGCCACGGAGGGACACTGAAGCTTTCTTT. Translation: CARKDRPRRDTEAFF.